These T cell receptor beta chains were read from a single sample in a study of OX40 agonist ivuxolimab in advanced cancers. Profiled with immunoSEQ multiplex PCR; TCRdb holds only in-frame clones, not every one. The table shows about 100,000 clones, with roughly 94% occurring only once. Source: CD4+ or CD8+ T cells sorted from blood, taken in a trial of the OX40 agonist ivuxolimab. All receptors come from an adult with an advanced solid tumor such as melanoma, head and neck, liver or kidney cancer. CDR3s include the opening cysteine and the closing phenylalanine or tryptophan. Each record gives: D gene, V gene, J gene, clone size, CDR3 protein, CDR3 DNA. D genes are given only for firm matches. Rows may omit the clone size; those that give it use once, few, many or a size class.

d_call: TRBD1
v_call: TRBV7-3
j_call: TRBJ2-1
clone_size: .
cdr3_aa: CASSSEQGRSFF
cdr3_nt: TGTGCCAGCAGCTCCGAACAGGGGAGATCCTTCTTC

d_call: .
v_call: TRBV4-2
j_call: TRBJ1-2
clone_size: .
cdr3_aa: CATLQDPYGYTF
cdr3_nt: TGTGCCACCTTGCAGGACCCCTATGGCTACACCTTC

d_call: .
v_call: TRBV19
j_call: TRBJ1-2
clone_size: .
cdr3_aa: CASSIGGSPNYGYTF
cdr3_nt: TGTGCCAGTAGTATAGGCGGCAGCCCTAACTATGGCTACACCTTC

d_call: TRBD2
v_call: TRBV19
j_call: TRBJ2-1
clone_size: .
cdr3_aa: CASSLGLAGNEQFF
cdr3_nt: TGTGCCAGTAGCTTGGGTCTAGCGGGGAATGAGCAGTTCTTC

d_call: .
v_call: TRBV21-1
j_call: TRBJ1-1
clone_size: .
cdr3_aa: CASRPPPGQENTEAFF
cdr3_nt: TGTGCCAGCAGACCTCCCCCGGGACAGGAGAACACTGAAGCTTTCTTT

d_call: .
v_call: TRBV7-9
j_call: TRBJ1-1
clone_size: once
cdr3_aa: CASSLVGQLTLMNTEAFF
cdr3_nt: TGTGCCAGCAGCTTAGTGGGGCAGCTTACGCTCATGAACACTGAAGCTTTCTTT

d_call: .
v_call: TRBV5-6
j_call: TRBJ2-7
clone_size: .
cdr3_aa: CASSPTGRSYEQYF
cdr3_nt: TGTGCCAGCTCCCCTACTGGCCGCTCCTACGAGCAGTACTTC

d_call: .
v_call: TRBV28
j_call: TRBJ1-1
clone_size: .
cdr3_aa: CASSTPTRAEAFF
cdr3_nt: TGTGCCAGCAGTACCCCTACCCGGGCTGAAGCTTTCTTT

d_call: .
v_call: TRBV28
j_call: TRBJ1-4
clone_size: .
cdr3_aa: CASSSTLARDEKLFF
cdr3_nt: TGTGCCAGCAGTTCTACCCTTGCTAGGGATGAAAAACTGTTTTTT

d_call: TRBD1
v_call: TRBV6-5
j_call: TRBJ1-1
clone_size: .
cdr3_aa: CASSSQGEAFF
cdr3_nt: TGTGCCAGCAGTTCACAGGGGGAAGCTTTCTTT

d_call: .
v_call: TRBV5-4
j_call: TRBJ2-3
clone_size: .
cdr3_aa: CASSQDAGDTQYF
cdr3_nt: TGTGCCAGCAGCCAAGATGCCGGAGATACGCAGTATTTT

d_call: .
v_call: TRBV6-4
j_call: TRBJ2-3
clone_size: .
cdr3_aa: CASSVGQVKAVVTDTQYF
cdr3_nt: TGTGCCAGCAGTGTTGGGCAGGTTAAAGCGGTAGTCACAGATACGCAGTATTTT

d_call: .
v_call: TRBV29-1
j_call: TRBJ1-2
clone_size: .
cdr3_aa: CSVEVGVSYGYTF
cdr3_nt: TGCAGCGTTGAAGTGGGGGTCAGCTATGGCTACACCTTC

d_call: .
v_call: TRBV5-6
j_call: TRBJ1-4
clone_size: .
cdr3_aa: CASSLVQGEKLFF
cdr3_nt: TGTGCCAGCAGCTTGGTTCAAGGTGAAAAACTGTTTTTT

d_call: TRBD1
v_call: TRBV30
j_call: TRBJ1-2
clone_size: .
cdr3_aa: CAWSSPYRGPLNYGYTF
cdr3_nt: TGTGCCTGGAGTTCTCCCTACAGGGGGCCCTTAAACTATGGCTACACCTTC

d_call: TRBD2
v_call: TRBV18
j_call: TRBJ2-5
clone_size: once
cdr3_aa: CASSPPGLGKETQYF
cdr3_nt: TGTGCCAGCTCACCACCGGGACTAGGAAAAGAGACCCAGTACTTC

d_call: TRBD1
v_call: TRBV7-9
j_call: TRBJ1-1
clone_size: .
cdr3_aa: CASSYGQGTEAFF
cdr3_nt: TGTGCCAGCAGTTACGGACAGGGCACTGAAGCTTTCTTT

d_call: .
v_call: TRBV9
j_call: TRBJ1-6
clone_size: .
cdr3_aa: CASSVGGSESPLHF
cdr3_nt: TGTGCCAGCAGCGTAGGGGGAAGCGAGTCACCCCTCCACTTT

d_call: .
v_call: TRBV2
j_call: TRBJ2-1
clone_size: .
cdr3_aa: CASSELDQSASEQFF
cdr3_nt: TGTGCCAGCAGTGAATTGGACCAATCAGCCAGTGAGCAGTTCTTC

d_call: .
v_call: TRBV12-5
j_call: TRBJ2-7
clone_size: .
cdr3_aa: CASGLRPSNEQYF
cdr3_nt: TGTGCTAGTGGTTTGCGACCCTCAAACGAGCAGTACTTC

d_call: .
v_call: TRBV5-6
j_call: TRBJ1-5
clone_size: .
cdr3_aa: CASSQEFDQPQHF
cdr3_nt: TGTGCCAGCAGCCAGGAGTTCGATCAGCCCCAGCATTTT

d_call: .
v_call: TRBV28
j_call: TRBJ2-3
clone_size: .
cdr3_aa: CASSLVGNTQYF
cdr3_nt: TGTGCCAGCAGTTTAGTGGGAAATACGCAGTATTTT

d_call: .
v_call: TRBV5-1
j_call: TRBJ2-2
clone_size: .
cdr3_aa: CASSLEGREGGELFF
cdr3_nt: TGCGCCAGCAGCTTGGAGGGCAGGGAAGGCGGGGAGCTGTTTTTT

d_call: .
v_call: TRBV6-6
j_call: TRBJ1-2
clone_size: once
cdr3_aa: CASSYSDRSYGYTF
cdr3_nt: TGTGCCAGCAGTTACTCCGACAGGTCCTATGGCTACACCTTC